Each of the 10 T cell receptor delta chains below was sequenced from the same sample in a study of gamma delta lymphoproliferative disorders and STAT genes. Genomic DNA from isolated PBMCs served as the sequencing template. TCRdb re-called the multiplex PCR reads with CATT. Of approximately 3,800 delta-chain clones in the sample, around 1% were seen once. The specimen sequenced was blood. The receptors derive from a human donor in good health.

This clone was counted a few times. The likely explanation is a read error, given a far larger clone one base away. The sample contains more than one DNA sequence encoding this CDR3. This chain's CDR3 is CACDTVLGGTWDTRQMFF. The CDR3 DNA sequence: TGTGCCTGTGATACCGTGCTGGGGGGGACCTGGGACACCCGACAGATGTTTTTC. V is TRDV2 and J is TRDJ3; 7 nucleotides agree with TRDD3. CDR1 is GEAIGNYY, CDR2 EKD, per germline. J gave up 2 bases and V 4 bases, and 10 bases lay outside the gene matches. CDR3 length: 18 amino acids.

Judged by abundance, this clone is large (0.1 to 1%). At the DNA level, this CDR3 is encoded by other sequences in the same sample as well. The chain has TRDV2 and TRDJ1; D gene uncertain. Trimming left V 4 bases short and J 3 bases short, with 14 bases between. Germline CDR1 and CDR2: GEAIGNYY and EKD. The CDR3 is 14 residues long. This CDR3 is CACEHLTDSDKLIF. Here the CDR3 DNA reads TGTGCCTGTGAACACCTCACTGATTCCGATAAACTCATCTTT.

Only a few counts were recorded for this clone. J is TRDJ1 and V is TRDV2; 7 positions agree with TRDD3. The V segment lost 1 base and the J segment 2 bases; nucleotides outside the gene matches: 6. This CDR3 has 15 amino acids. The germline V gene has CDR1 GEAIGNYY and CDR2 EKD. CDR3 nucleotides: TGTGCCTGTGACACGGTCCTGGGGGGGACCGATAAACTCATCTTT. This sequence encodes CACDTVLGGTDKLIF.

This clone was seen more than once but under ten times. The chain couples TRDV2 to TRDJ1, with TRDD3 identical over 10 bases. CDR1 is GEAIGNYY and CDR2 is EKD in the germline V gene. This CDR3 spans 18 amino acids. V lost 1 base, J lost 0 bases, and 10 bases stayed unmatched. The CDR3 DNA follows: TGTGCCTGTGACACGGGGGTCGACTGGGGGATGAACACCGATAAACTCATCTTT. It encodes CACDTGVDWGMNTDKLIF.

As for this clone: A far larger clone is one base from this, pointing to a likely read error. Other DNA sequences in this sample translate to the same CDR3. The genes are TRDV1 and TRDJ1; tentatively, D is TRDD3 (6 bases). Trimming left V 1 base short and J 7 bases short, with 28 bases between. The CDR3 length is 19 residues. Germline lookup yields CDR1 TSWWSYY and CDR2 QGS. CDR3 region: CALGEPTYAGGYRLGKLIF. For the CDR3, the DNA is TGTGCTCTTGGGGAACCCACCTACGCTGGTGGATACAGGTTAGGTAAACTCATCTTT.

For this clone: TCRdb attributes to this sequence the protein of a much larger clone, which differs from the DNA translation at residue 12; a read error is likely, and the protein displayed is translated from the DNA. V and J are TRDV2 and TRDJ1, with 10 bases matching TRDD3. CDR1 GEAIGNYY and CDR2 EKD come from the germline V gene. The CDR3 is 14 amino acids. CDR3 coding DNA: TGTGCCTGTGACTTACTGGGGGATCTTCATAAACCCATCTTT. The encoded protein is CACDLLGDLHKPIF.

About this clone itself: A far larger clone differs by one base, so this is likely a read error. CDR3 nucleotides: TGTGCCTATGTCGGCACTGGACTCATCTTT. Encoded protein: CAYVGTGLIF. The V and J genes are TRDV2 and TRDJ1, with D perhaps TRDD3 (5 bases). Trimming cost V 8 bases and J 10 bases, with 13 bases left between them. The CDR3 is made up of 10 amino acids. Looked up from germline, CDR1 is GEAIGNYY and CDR2 is EKD.

As to this clone: TCRdb attributes to this sequence the protein of a much larger clone, which differs from the DNA translation at residue 13; a read error is likely, and the protein displayed is translated from the DNA. This rearrangement joins TRDV2 to TRDJ1, with TRDD3 matching 7 bases. With 0 bases clipped from V and 3 bases from J, the junction kept 18 bases outside the gene matches. Per the germline V gene, CDR1 is GEAIGNYY and CDR2 is EKD. The CDR3 is 19 amino acids. The CDR3 loop reads CACDTVTNWGREHPDKLIF. In nucleotides, the CDR3 is TGTGCCTGTGACACCGTTACTAATTGGGGGAGAGAACACCCCGATAAACTCATCTTT.

Regarding this clone: This is likely an artifact of a read error, given a far larger clone one base away. The identical CDR3 is also encoded by other nucleotide sequences in the sample. This rearrangement joins TRDV2 to TRDJ1, with 8 positions matching TRDD3. Per germline, CDR1 GEAIGNYY and CDR2 EKD. The CDR3 covers 17 residues. J was trimmed by 0 bases and V by 3 bases; bases with no gene match: 11. In DNA form, the CDR3 reads TGTGCCTGTGACCCCCTCTTAGATGGGGGATACACCGATAAACTCATCTTT. Its protein is CACDPLLDGGYTDKLIF.

As for this clone: Only one base separates this from a far larger clonotype, so it likely reflects a read error. This sample also contains other DNA sequences that code for the same CDR3. This chain uses TRDV2 with TRDJ1; D possibly corresponds to TRDD3 (5 bases). This CDR3 region has 14 residues. CDR1 GEAIGNYY and CDR2 EKD come from the germline V gene. The DNA of the CDR3 is TGTGCTTGTGACACCGTCCGGGGGCCCGATAAACTCATCTTT. It is translated as CACDTVRGPDKLIF.